The source of this T cell receptor (beta chain) is a study of cytomegalovirus exposure and HLA in healthy donors. Study overall: Among several hundred genotyped donors, 65% to 90% fell in the Caucasian-associated ancestry cluster. Study-level points and caveats: It was reported in a later analysis that an Asian-associated ancestry cluster showed fewer N-insertions than the approximately 700-donor mean. Based on reports, TCR beta sequences accurately predicted HLA-A and HLA-B alleles for most subjects.

The PCR made use of 60 Vbeta and 13 Jbeta primers. Source study methods: Later work found 80 million or so unique TCR beta chains, with approximately 12 million shared. Profiled with immunoSEQ multiplex PCR; TCRdb holds only in-frame clones, not every one. Clone size and V and J calls were adopted from that table, with D and trimming inferred from the DNA. The sample consists of 100,000 or so clones, about 67% of them appearing once. This clone was seen only once. The antigen is not known. Per the germline V gene, CDR1 is MNHEY and CDR2 is SMNVEV (reference sequence). V dropped 9 bases and J dropped 3 bases, with 17 bases sitting between them. This CDR3 is built from 15 residues.

The chain recombines TRBV27 with TRBJ2-2, with D perhaps TRBD2 (6 bases). This sequence was found in a man aged 30 to 39 in good health and CMV-seronegative. Sequenced: PBMCs. The CDR3 loop is CASHRRGSYTGELFF. As DNA, the CDR3 is TGTGCCAGTCATAGGAGGGGATCCTACACCGGGGAGCTGTTTTTT.